The 8 T cell receptor beta chains below come from one sample, sequenced in a study of blood T cells in healthy people across ages. A second PCR of 7 to 11 cycles used a sample-barcoded 5' primer and a J-beta primer mix. TCRdb used MiXCR to reprocess the 5' RACE reads, holding one entry per CDR3 protein. The sample yields about 1.5 million distinct CDR3 sequences, 35% to 45% seen once. The sequencing sample was made of blood. These receptors all come from a young woman in good health.

This chain uses TRBV3-1 with TRBJ2-7; TRBD2 agrees at 9 bases. Germline lookup yields CDR1 LGHDT and CDR2 YNNKEL (reference sequence). The length of the CDR3 is 18 residues. J gave up 7 bases and V 3 bases, and 19 bases lay outside the gene matches. This chain's CDR3 is CASSHAIASGIYSAEQYF. The CDR3 bases are TGTGCCAGCAGCCATGCCATTGCTAGCGGGATATATTCGGCTGAGCAGTACTTC.

The gene calls are TRBV4-1 and TRBJ2-1, with a possible D match to TRBD1 (6 bases). The CDR3 spans 16 residues. Per germline, CDR1 MGHRA and CDR2 YSYEKL. Trimming left V 1 base short and J 3 bases short, with 13 bases between. CDR3 amino acids: CASSQAPGQHYNEQFF. DNA for the CDR3: TGCGCCAGCAGCCAAGCGCCAGGACAGCACTACAATGAGCAGTTCTTC.

The chain joins TRBV11-2 to TRBJ1-1; 7 bases fit TRBD1. With 6 bases clipped from V and 9 bases from J, the junction kept 13 bases outside the gene matches. This CDR3 is built from 14 residues. Germline V gene lookup returns CDR1 SGHAT and CDR2 FQNNGV. CDR3 in DNA: TGTGCCAGCAGACTCACTACGGGACAGTTCCAAGCTTTCTTT. It encodes CASRLTTGQFQAFF.

The rearrangement uses TRBV5-1 and TRBJ1-5; D is unresolved. The CDR3 has 15 residues. Per the germline V gene, CDR1 is SGHRS and CDR2 is YFSETQ. Trimming took 0 bases from V and 6 from J, leaving 13 bases between them. CDR3 protein: CASSLAGGLAQPQHF. CDR3 in DNA: TGCGCCAGCAGCTTGGCTGGTGGACTGGCTCAGCCCCAGCATTTT.

The chain recombines TRBV12-3 or TRBV12-4 with TRBJ2-3, with TRBD2 as a possible D gene (6 bases). Trimming stripped 8 bases from V and 6 bases from J, with 21 bases between. This CDR3 has 15 amino acids. CDR3 amino acids: CASVPPTRLQDTQYF. The CDR3 DNA follows: TGTGCCAGCGTACCCCCGACTAGACTACAGGATACGCAGTATTTT.

The chain has TRBV6-2 or TRBV6-3 and TRBJ1-2; tentative D call: TRBD1 (6 bases). Germline values: CDR1 MNHEY, CDR2 SVGEGT. V gave up 6 bases and J gave up 7 bases, with 9 bases separating them. CDR3 length equals 11 residues. The CDR3 DNA is TGTGCCAGCAGAACAGGGTTTGGCTACACCTTC. It translates to CASRTGFGYTF.

The J gene is TRBJ2-3, the V gene TRBV7-2; 8 nucleotides line up with TRBD2. J gave up 6 bases and V 8 bases, and 16 bases lay outside the gene matches. Germline CDR1 reads SGHTA; CDR2 reads FQGNSA. The CDR3 is made up of 16 amino acids. DNA for the CDR3: TGTGCCAGCTCCCAGCGGGGGCCGGGGGTGTTGGATACGCAGTATTTT. It is translated as CASSQRGPGVLDTQYF.

In its sample, this clonotype was seen a few times. The chain employs TRBV12-3 or TRBV12-4 and TRBJ1-6; D unresolved. The CDR3 loop spans 13 amino acids. Trimming removed 7 bases at V and 6 bases at J, with 10 bases between. CDR3 nucleotides: TGTGCCAGCAAGGTGGATTTTAATTCACCCCTCCACTTT. Translation gives CASKVDFNSPLHF.